A single T cell receptor beta chain is shown here with its context. No antigen is known for it. At one boundary the junction diverges from the germline segment, which might be a read error. The V gene's germline CDR1 is SGHTA and CDR2 FQGNSA. There are 15 residues in the CDR3. These data are taken from a study of blood T cells in healthy people across ages. Primed by a sample-barcoded 5' primer and a J-beta primer mix, a second PCR proceeded for about 6 to 12 cycles. TCRdb analysed the 5' RACE reads with MiXCR anew, one entry per CDR3 protein. The sample shows about 1.4 million distinct CDR3 sequences, 59% of them seen only once. Findings and limits, study-wide: Underestimates were what the diversity estimates from one million T cells were considered to be. Donors of long life had a larger count of naive CD4+ cells and greater diversity than aged donors. Older individuals had lower TCR beta diversity per million T cells (the decline was roughly linear).

The sequenced sample was blood. This chain connects TRBV7-2 to TRBJ1-2; possibly TRBD1 for D (6 bases). This sequence was found in a man between 18 and 29 years old in good health. CDR3 coding DNA: TGTGCCAGCAGCCATTACGGACAGACTAACTATGGCCACACCTTC. This sequence encodes CASSHYGQTNYGHTF.